The text below deals with one T cell receptor beta chain. The antigen is not known. This sample stems from a study of regulatory T cells in long-lasting Graves disease. Broader study findings: There were preferences for TRBV28, TRBJ1-2 and TRBJ2-5 in persistent disease. Newly diagnosed Graves' patients exceeded persistent ones in TCR diversity.

Losses at the gene ends were 2 bases for V and 4 bases for J; bases not matched to a gene: 3. Per germline, CDR1 LGHDT and CDR2 YNNKEL (reference sequence). The CDR3 is 14 amino acids. Construction of the TCR beta libraries employed iRepertoire HTBI primers in conjunction with Arm-PCR of CDR3 regions. One entry per CDR3 protein, called by TCRdb with MiXCR from the multiplex PCR reads. The table lists some 470,000 distinct CDR3 sequences, 20% to 25% of them singletons. As for time point: persistent/refractory GD, antithyroid drugs over 5 years with positive TRAb. PBMC RNA served as the TCR library source. The guidelines of the American Thyroid Association were the basis for diagnosing Graves' disease.

The specimen was peripheral blood mononuclear cells (PBMCs), collected when the disease was refractory, from a patient treated with antithyroid drugs. The chain recombines TRBV3-1 with TRBJ1-1, with 8 bases lining up with TRBD1. The sequence was collected from a female donor with Graves disease. The DNA for the CDR3 is TGTGCCAGCAGCCAACCTCAGGGGGCCACTGAAGCTTTCTTT. This sequence encodes CASSQPQGATEAFF.